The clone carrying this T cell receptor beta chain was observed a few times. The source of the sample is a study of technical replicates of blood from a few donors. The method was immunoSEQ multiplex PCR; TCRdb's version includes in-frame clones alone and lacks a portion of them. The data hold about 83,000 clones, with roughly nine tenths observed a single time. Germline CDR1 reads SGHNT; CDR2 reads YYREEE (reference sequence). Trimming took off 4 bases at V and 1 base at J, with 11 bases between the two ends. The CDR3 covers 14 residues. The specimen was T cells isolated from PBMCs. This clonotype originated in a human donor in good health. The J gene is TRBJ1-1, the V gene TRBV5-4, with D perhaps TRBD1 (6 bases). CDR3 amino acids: CASSQATGNTEAFF. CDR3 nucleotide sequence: TGTGCCAGCAGCCAGGCGACAGGGAACACTGAAGCTTTCTTT. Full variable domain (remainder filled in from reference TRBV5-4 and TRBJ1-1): ETGVTQSPTHLIKTRGQQVTLRCSSQSGHNTVSWYQQALGQGPQFIFQYYREEENGRGNFPPRFSGLQFPNYSSELNVNALELDDSALYLCASSQATGNTEAFFGQGTRLTVV.